The TCR beta chain described here comes from a study of T cells in Graves' hyperthyroidism and ophthalmopathy. This clonotype was seen repeatedly, ten times or more. What was amplified from RNA transcripts were TCR beta CDR3 regions. Initially, a first-round RT-PCR of the TCR CDR3 employed the HTBI primer set. Via MiXCR, TCRdb re-called the multiplex PCR reads, giving one row per CDR3 protein. The sample has under 350,000 distinct CDR3 sequences, 21% seen once. Per germline, CDR1 DFQATT and CDR2 SNEGSKA (reference sequence). This CDR3 is 14 amino acids long. The V gene end was trimmed by 2 bases and the J gene end by 4 bases; junction bases not matched to a gene: 8.

This clonotype was obtained from a woman aged 45-65 years with Graves' hyperthyroidism. Sequenced material: blood. The V and J genes are TRBV20-1 and TRBJ2-7; TRBD2 matches at 7 bases. CDR3 nucleotides: TGCAGTGCTAGAACGGCACTAGCGAAATACGAGCAGTACTTC. This encodes CSARTALAKYEQYF.